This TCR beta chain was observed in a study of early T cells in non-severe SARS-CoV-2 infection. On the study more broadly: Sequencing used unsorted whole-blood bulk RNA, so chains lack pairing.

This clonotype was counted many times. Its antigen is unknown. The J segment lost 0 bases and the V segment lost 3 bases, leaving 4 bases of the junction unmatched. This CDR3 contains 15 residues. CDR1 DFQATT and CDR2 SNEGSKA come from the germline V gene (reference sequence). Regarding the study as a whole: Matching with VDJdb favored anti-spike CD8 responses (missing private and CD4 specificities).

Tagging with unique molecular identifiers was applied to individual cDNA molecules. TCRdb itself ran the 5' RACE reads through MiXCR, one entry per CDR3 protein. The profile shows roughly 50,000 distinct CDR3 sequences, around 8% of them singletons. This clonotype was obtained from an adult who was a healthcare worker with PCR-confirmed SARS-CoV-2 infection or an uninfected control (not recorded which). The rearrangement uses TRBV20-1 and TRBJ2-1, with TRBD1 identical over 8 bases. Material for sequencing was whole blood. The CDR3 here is CSARAGGRSYNEQFF. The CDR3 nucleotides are TGCAGTGCTAGGGCAGGGGGCCGCTCCTACAATGAGCAGTTCTTC.